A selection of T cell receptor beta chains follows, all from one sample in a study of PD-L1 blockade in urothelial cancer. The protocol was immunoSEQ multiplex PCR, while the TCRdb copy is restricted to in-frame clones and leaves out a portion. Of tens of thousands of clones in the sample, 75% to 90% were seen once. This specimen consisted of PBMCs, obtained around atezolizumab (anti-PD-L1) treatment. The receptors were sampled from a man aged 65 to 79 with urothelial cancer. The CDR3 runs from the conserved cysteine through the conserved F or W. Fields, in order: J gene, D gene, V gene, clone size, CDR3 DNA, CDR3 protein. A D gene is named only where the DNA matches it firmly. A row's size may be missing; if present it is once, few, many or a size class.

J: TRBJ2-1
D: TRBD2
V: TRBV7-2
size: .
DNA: TGTGCCAGCAGCCTAATGAAAGCGGGAGGTGGTGAGCAGTTCTTC
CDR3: CASSLMKAGGGEQFF

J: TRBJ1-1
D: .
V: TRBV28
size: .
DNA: TGTGCCAGCAGTAAGGCCCTCTCGGGCACTGAAGCTTTCTTT
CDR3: CASSKALSGTEAFF

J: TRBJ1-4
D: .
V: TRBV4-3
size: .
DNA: TGCGCCAGCAGCCAAGAAGAGGCAGGGCTTAATGAAAAACTGTTTTTT
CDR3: CASSQEEAGLNEKLFF

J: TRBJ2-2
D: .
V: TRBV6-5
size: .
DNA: TGTGCCAGCAGCCGCCCCGGTAGAACCGGGGAGCTGTTTTTT
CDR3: CASSRPGRTGELFF

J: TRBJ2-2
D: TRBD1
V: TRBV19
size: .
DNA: TGTGCCAGTAGTCAAACCTGGGGGACAGGGGCGAACACCGGGGAGCTGTTTTTT
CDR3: CASSQTWGTGANTGELFF

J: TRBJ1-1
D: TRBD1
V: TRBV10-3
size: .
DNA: TGTGCCATCAAAAGACAGGGGGCGAACACTGAAGCTTTCTTT
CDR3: CAIKRQGANTEAFF

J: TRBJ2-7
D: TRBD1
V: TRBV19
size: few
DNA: TGTGCCAGTAGTAGGACAGGGCGACCTGGAGAGCAGTACTTC
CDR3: CASSRTGRPGEQYF

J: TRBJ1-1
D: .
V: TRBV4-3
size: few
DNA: TGCGCCAGCAGCCAAGATGAGGTCAGGGACTCCTATCTGAACACTGAAGCTTTCTTT
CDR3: CASSQDEVRDSYLNTEAFF

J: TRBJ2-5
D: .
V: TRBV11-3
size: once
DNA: TGTGCCAGCCGGGGGAACGGGTTTCGAGAGACCCAGTACTTC
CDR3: CASRGNGFRETQYF

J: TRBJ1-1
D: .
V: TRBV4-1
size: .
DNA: TGCGCCAGCAGCCAAGAGGTGACAATTCTGAACACTGAAGCTTTCTTT
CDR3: CASSQEVTILNTEAFF

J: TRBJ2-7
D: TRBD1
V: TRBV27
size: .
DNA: TGTGCCAGCAGTTTAAGACAGGGGTACGAGCAGTACTTC
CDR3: CASSLRQGYEQYF

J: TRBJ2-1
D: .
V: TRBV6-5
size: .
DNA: TGTGCCAGCAGGGCGACAGCTGAGCAGTTCTTC
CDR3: CASRATAEQFF

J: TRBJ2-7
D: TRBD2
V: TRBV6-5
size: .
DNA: TGTGCCAGCAGTTGGACTAGCGGGCCGTACGAGCAGTACTTC
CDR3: CASSWTSGPYEQYF

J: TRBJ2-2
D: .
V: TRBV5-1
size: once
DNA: TGCGCCAGCAGCTTGGCCTGGAACACCGGGGAGCTGTTTTTT
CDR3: CASSLAWNTGELFF

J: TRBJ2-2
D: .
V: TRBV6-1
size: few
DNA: TGTGCCAGCAGTGAGGACCGGGACACGAACACCGGGGAGCTGTTTTTT
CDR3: CASSEDRDTNTGELFF

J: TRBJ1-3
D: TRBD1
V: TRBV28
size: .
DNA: TGTGCCAGCAGACGCGACAGGGGCTCTGGAAACACCATATATTTT
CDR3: CASRRDRGSGNTIYF

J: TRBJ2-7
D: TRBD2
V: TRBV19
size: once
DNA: TGTGCCAGTAGTATTAGCCTCCTAACTAGCGGGAGTTTTTACGAGCAGTACTTC
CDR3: CASSISLLTSGSFYEQYF

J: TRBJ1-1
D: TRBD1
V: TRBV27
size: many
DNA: TGTGCCAGCAGTTTAAGGTTCACAGGGGGGAGTGGGACTGAAGCTTTCTTT
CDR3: CASSLRFTGGSGTEAFF

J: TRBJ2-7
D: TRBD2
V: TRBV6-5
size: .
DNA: TGTGCCAGCAGTTTTAGCGGGGGACCCTACGAGCAGTACTTC
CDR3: CASSFSGGPYEQYF

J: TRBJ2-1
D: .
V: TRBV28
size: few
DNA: TGTGCCAGCAGTTTAGGGCATGAGCAGTTCTTC
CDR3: CASSLGHEQFF

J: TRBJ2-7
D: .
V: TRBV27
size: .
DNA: TGTGCCAGCAGTCTCCGGGGGATAAACTACGAGCAGTACTTC
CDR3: CASSLRGINYEQYF

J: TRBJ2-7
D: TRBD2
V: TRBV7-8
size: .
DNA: TGTGCCAGCAGCTTAGTTTCTAGCGGGAGCTTATACGAGCAGTACTTC
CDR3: CASSLVSSGSLYEQYF

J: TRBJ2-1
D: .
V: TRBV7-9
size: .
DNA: TGTGCCAGCAGCTTATCGGGATTTTCCTACAATGAGCAGTTCTTC
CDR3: CASSLSGFSYNEQFF

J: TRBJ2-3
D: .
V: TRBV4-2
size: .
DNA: TGTGCCAGCAGCCAAGATGCGGGCACAGATACGCAGTATTTT
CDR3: CASSQDAGTDTQYF

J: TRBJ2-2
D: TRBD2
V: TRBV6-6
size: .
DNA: TGTGCCAGCAGTTTGCCCGGGACTAGAAATACCGGGGAGCTGTTTTTT
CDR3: CASSLPGTRNTGELFF

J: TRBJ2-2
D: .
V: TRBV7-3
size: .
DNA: TGTGCCAGCAGCTCGGGAGTTCCAACCGGGGAGCTGTTTTTT
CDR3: CASSSGVPTGELFF

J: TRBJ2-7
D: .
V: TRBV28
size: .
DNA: TGTGCCAGCAGTTTAGACGGAGCCAGAAGGGAGCAGTACTTC
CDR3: CASSLDGARREQYF

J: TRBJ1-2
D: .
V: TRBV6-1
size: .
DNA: TGTGCCAGTGGACAGAACTATGGCTACACCTTC
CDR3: CASGQNYGYTF

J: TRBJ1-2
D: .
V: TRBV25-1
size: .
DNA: TGTGCCAGCAGTGAAGACACCGTCTATGGCTACACCTTC
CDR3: CASSEDTVYGYTF

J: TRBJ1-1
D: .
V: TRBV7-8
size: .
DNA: TGTGCCAGCAGCTTAGATGCAGGGCCCACTGAAGCTTTCTTT
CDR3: CASSLDAGPTEAFF

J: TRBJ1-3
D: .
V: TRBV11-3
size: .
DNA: TGTGCCAGCAGTTTCCCCCGGGACATGTCCATATATTTT
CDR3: CASSFPRDMSIYF

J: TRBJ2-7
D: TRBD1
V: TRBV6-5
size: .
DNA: TGTGCCAGCAGTTACTCGAAGGGGGCCTACTCCTACGAGCAGTACTTC
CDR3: CASSYSKGAYSYEQYF

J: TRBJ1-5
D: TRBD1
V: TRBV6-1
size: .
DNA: TGTGCCAGTCAACAGGGGGCGGGACAGCCCCAGCATTTT
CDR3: CASQQGAGQPQHF

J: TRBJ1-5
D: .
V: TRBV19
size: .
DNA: TGTGCCAGTACATCGACAGAACATCAGCCCCAGCATTTT
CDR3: CASTSTEHQPQHF

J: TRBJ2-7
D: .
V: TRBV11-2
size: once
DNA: TGTGCCAGCAGCTTACAACCTCGGATCGGGAAGCACGAGCAGTACTTC
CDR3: CASSLQPRIGKHEQYF

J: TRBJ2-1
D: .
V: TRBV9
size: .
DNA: TGTGCCAGCAGCGCCAAAGAGGGCTCCTACAATGAGCAGTTCTTC
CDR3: CASSAKEGSYNEQFF

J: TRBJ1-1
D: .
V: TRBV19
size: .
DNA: TGTGCCAGTAGTAAATACAGCAACACTGAAGCTTTCTTT
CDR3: CASSKYSNTEAFF

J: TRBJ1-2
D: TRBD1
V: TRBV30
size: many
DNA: TGTGCCTGGAAACTACAGGGGAGACCAGGCTATGGCTACACCTTC
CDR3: CAWKLQGRPGYGYTF